Given below is one T cell receptor beta chain in context. What it binds is not known. These data originate in a study of early T cells in non-severe SARS-CoV-2 infection. The TCR library protocol was used to attach unique molecular identifiers. These identifiers were attached to individual cDNA molecules. MiXCR, applied by TCRdb to the 5' RACE reads, yields one record per CDR3 protein. This table holds tens of thousands of distinct CDR3 sequences, 7% to 10% found once. The V gene lost 5 bases and the J gene lost 7 bases, with 9 bases spanning the gap. This CDR3 has 12 residues. CDR1 is MNHEY, CDR2 SMNVEV, per germline (reference sequence). Findings of the study overall: Matching results from VDJdb favored anti-spike CD8 responses, leaving private and CD4 specificities undetected.

The gene calls are TRBV27 and TRBJ1-5; D not certain. Source material: whole blood. This clonotype was obtained from an adult who was a healthcare worker with PCR-confirmed SARS-CoV-2 infection or an uninfected control (not recorded which). The CDR3 sequence: CASSPRKQPQHF. CDR3 DNA: TGTGCCAGCAGTCCTCGGAAACAGCCCCAGCATTTT.